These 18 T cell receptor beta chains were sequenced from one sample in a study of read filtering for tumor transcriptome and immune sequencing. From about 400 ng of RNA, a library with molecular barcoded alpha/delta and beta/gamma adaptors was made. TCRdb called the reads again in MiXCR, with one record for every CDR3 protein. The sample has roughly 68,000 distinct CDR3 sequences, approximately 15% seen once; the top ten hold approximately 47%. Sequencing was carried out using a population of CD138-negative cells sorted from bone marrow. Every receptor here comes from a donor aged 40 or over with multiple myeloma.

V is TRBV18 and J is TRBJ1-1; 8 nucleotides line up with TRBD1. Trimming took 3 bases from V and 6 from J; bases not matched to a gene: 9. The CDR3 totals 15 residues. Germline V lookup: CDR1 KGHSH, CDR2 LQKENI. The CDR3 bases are TGTGCCAGCTCACCGTTAGGACAGGGTTCAGCTGAAGCTTTCTTT. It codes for CASSPLGQGSAEAFF.

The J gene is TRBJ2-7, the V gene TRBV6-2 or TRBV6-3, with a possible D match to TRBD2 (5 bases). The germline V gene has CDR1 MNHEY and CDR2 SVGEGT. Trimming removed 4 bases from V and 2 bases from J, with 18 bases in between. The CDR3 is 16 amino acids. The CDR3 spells CASSFVSGMGTYEQYF. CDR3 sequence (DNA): TGTGCCAGCAGTTTTGTCAGCGGAATGGGGACCTACGAGCAGTACTTC.

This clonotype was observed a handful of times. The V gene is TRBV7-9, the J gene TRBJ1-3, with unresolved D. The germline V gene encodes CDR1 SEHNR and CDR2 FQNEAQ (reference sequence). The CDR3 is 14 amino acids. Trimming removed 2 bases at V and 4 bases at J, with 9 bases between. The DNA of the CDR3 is TGTGCCAGCAGCTTATGGGTGAGAGGAAACACCATATATTTT. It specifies CASSLWVRGNTIYF.

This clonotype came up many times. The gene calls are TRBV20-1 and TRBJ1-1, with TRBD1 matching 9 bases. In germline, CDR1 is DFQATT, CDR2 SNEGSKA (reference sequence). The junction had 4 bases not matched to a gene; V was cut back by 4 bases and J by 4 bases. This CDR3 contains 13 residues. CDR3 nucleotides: TGCAGTGCTACCGGACAGGGGTTCACTGAAGCTTTCTTT. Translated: CSATGQGFTEAFF.

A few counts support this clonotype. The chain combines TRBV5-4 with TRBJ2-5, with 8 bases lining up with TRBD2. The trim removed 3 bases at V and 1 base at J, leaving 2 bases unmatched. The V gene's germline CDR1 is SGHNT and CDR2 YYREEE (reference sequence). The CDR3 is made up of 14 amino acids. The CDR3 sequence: CASSSGLAQETQYF. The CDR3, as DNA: TGTGCCAGCAGCTCCGGACTAGCCCAAGAGACCCAGTACTTC.

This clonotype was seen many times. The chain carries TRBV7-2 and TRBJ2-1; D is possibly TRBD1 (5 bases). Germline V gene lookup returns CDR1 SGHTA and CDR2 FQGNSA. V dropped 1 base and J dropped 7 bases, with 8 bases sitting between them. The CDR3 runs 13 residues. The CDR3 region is CASSLGRANEQFF. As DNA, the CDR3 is TGTGCCAGCAGCTTAGGCAGGGCAAATGAGCAGTTCTTC.

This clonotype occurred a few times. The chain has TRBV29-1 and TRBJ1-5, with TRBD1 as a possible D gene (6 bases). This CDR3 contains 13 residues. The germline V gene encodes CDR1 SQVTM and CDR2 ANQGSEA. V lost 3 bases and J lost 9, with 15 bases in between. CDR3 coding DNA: TGCAGCGTTGACGGGGGGCAGATATGGCCCCAGCATTTT. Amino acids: CSVDGGQIWPQHF.

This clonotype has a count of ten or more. The CDR3, as DNA: TGCGCCAGCAGCTTGGTAGCCGGGAGCACCTACGAGCAGTACTTC. It encodes CASSLVAGSTYEQYF. The chain links TRBV5-1 to TRBJ2-7; D may be TRBD2 (6 bases). V was shortened by 0 bases and J by 2 bases, with 12 bases between the two germline ends. The CDR3 covers 15 residues. The V gene's germline CDR1 is SGHRS and CDR2 YFSETQ.

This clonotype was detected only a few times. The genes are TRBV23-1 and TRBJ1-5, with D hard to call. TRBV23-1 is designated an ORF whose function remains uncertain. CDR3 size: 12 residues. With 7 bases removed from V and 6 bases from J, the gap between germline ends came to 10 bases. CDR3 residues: CASKKRVQPQHF. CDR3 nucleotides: TGCGCCAGCAAGAAGCGGGTTCAGCCCCAGCATTTT.

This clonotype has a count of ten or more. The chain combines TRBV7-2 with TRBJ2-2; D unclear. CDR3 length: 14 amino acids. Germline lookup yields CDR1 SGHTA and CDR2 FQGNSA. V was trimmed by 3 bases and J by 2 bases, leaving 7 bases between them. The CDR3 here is CASSFRVNTGELFF. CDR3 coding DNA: TGTGCCAGCAGCTTTAGGGTCAACACCGGGGAGCTGTTTTTT.

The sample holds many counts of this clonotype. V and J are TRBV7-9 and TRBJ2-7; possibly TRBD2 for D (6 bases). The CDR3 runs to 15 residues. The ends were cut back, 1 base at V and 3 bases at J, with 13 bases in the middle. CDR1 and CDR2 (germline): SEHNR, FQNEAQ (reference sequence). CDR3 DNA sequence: TGTGCCAGCAGCTTAGGGGCCGCGGGGAGCTACGAGCAGTACTTC. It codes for CASSLGAAGSYEQYF.

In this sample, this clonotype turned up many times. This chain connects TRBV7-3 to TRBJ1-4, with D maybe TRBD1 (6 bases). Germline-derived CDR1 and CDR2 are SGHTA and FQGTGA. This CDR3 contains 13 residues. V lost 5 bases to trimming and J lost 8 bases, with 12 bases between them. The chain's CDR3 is CASSPVRGEKLFF. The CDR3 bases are TGTGCCAGCAGCCCAGTCAGGGGCGAAAAACTGTTTTTT. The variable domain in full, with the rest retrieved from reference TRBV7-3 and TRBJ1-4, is GAGVSQTPSNKVTEKGKYVELRCDPISGHTALYWYRQSLGQGPEFLIYFQGTGAADDSGLPNDRFFAVRPEGSVSTLKIQRTERGDSAVYLCASSPVRGEKLFFGSGTQLSVL.

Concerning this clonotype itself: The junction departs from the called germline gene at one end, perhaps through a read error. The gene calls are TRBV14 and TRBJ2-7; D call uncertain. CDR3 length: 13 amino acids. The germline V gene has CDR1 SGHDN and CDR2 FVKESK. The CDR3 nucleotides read TGTGCCAGTAGCCAAGCAATAGGGTCAGGATGGTACTTC. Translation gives CASSQAIGSGWYF. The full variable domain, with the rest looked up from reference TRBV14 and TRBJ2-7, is EAGVTQFPSHSVIEKGQTVTLRCDPISGHDNLYWYRRVMGKEIKFLLHFVKESKQDESGMPNNRFLAERTGGTYSTLKVQPAELEDSGVYFCASSQAIGSGWYFGPGTRLTVT.

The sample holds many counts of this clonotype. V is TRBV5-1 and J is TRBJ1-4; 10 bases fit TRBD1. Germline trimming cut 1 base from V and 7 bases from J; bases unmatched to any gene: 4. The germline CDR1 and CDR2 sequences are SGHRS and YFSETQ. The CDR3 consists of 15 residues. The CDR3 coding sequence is TGCGCCAGCAGCTTGCGACAGGGGGCAGGTGAAAAACTGTTTTTT. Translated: CASSLRQGAGEKLFF.

CDR3 protein: CASSPTDTQYF. DNA of the CDR3: TGTGCCAGCAGTCCCACGGATACGCAGTATTTT. The chain links TRBV2 to TRBJ2-3; D ambiguous. CDR1 SNHLY and CDR2 FYNNEI come from the germline V gene. The V end lost 5 bases, the J end lost 6 bases, and 6 bases lay between the germline ends. This CDR3 is built from 11 residues.

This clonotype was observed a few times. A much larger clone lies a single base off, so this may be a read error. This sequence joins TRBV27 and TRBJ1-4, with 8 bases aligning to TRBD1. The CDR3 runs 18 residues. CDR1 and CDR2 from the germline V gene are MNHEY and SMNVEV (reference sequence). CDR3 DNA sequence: TGTGCCCGCAGTTCATTTGGGACAGGAGCTGCAACTAATGAAAAACTGTTTTTT. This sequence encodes CARSSFGTGAATNEKLFF.

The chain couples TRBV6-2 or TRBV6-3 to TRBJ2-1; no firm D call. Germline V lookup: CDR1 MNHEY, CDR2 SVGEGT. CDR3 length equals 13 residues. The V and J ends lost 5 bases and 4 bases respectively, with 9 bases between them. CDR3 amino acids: CASSQTTYNEQFF. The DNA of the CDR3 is TGTGCCAGCAGTCAGACGACATACAATGAGCAGTTCTTC.

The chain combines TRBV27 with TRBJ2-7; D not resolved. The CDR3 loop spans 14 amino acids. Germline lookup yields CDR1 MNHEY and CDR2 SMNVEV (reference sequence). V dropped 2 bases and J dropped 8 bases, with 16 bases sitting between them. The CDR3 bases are TGTGCCAGCAGTTTACGATGGACCCCTCTCCAGCAGTACTTC. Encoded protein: CASSLRWTPLQQYF.